Given below is one TCR beta chain in context. The time point denotes: blood 2 weeks post-SBRT. This sample's treatment: 15 Gy SBRT to primary tumor, nephrectomy 4 weeks later. The entry originates in a study of radiation and T cells in renal cell carcinoma. CDR3 length: 11 amino acids. Germline values: CDR1 DFQATT, CDR2 SNEGSKA (reference sequence). Clones were read by immunoSEQ multiplex PCR, and TCRdb kept only the in-frame ones, dropping some. This repertoire shows some 130,000 clones, about 88% found once; its top ten account for over 4.5%. This sequence joins TRBV20-1 and TRBJ2-7; the D gene could be TRBD1 or TRBD2 (6 bases each). Sequenced here: blood, sampled from a patient whose treatment included radiotherapy and nephrectomy. The origin of this receptor is an older woman with renal cell carcinoma. This CDR3 is CTAGGPYEQYF. CDR3 DNA: TGCACCGCTGGGGGGCCCTACGAGCAGTACTTC.